This TCR beta chain appears in the sequencing data of a study of response to subunit inactivated influenza vaccine. TCRdb independently ran MiXCR on the RT-PCR reads; one entry per CDR3 protein. Counted here are some 500,000 distinct CDR3 sequences, approximately 15% occurring once; the ten biggest clones make up less than 4%. There are 14 residues in the CDR3. The germline CDR1 and CDR2 sequences are MNHNS and SASEGT. With V trimmed by 6 bases and J by 4 bases, 8 bases remained unmatched. Whole-study results and caveats: It was suggested by the authors that few new T cells are recruited by each seasonal influenza vaccination.

A remark on this clonotype: Its antigen is still unknown.

The sample was CD4+ T cells sorted from PBMCs, taken 23 months after vaccination. The genes are TRBV6-1 and TRBJ1-2; the match to TRBD1 covers 7 bases. The receptor's source is a man between 50 and 70 years old who received an inactivated influenza vaccine. The CDR3 region is CASRPGQGGYGYTF. CDR3 coding DNA: TGTGCCAGCAGACCAGGGCAGGGGGGCTATGGCTACACCTTC.